This TCR beta chain comes out of a study of T cell responses to AZD1222 COVID-19 vaccine. About this clone itself: Its target is not known.

Whole-study results and caveats: Clonal diversity was possibly underestimated, and the donors were mostly white British, with more females.

TCRdb's table, derived via immunoSEQ multiplex PCR, lists solely in-frame clones and lacks some. The data contain over 150,000 clones, 75% to 90% of them seen just once; the ten biggest clones take up roughly 6.5%. The CDR3 is made up of 15 amino acids. Germline V CDR1 and CDR2: SGHTA, FQGTGA. V was pared by 5 bases and J by 0 bases, with 13 bases between. Sequences were derived from peripheral blood, sampled on day 0 of AZD1222 vaccination. The receptor was isolated from an adult in good health. The chain joins TRBV7-3 to TRBJ1-1; D gene uncertain. CDR3: CASSPSGLMNTEAFF. Here the CDR3 DNA reads TGTGCCAGCAGCCCTTCCGGACTGATGAACACTGAAGCTTTCTTT.